A single sample gave rise to the 17 T cell receptor beta chains below, sequenced in a study of CD8 T cells in ankylosing spondylitis (TCRdb year 2017). The paper as a whole reports these results and caveats: A TCR beta motif of several highly homologous amino acid variants appeared characteristic of blood from ankylosing spondylitis patients.

Receptor amplification or capture employed 5' RACE. These reads were obtained on an Illumina HiSeq 2500. Clones were called with MiXCR by TCRdb after fastp trimmed the public reads at Q25, and only in-frame beta chains were retained. When rows share a CDR3 protein, they turn into one entry using the most common DNA and genes. This sample holds approximately 500,000 distinct CDR3 sequences; about 12% were observed only once. Of the sample, approximately 6.2% falls within the top ten clones. Antigen specificity for these receptors is unknown. The sequenced sample was blood, either unsorted or a sorted T cell fraction (not recorded which). These receptor sequences come from a male donor with ankylosing spondylitis.

This clonotype was counted many times. The chain carries TRBV5-1 and TRBJ1-1; 7 bases agree with TRBD1. Trimming removed 3 bases from V and 1 base from J; junction bases left unmatched: 3. CDR3 length: 14 amino acids. CDR1 is SGHRS, CDR2 YFSETQ, per germline. The CDR3 DNA reads TGCGCCAGCAGCTCCGGGACAGCGAACACTGAAGCTTTCTTT. Its translation: CASSSGTANTEAFF.

This clonotype was detected a few times. V and J are TRBV6-5 and TRBJ1-6, with a tentative D call TRBD1 (5 bases). The CDR3 consists of 16 residues. Germline lookup yields CDR1 MNHEY and CDR2 SVGAGI. V was trimmed by 2 bases and J by 7 bases, leaving 15 bases between them. The CDR3 is CASSYRARVENSPLHF. Written as DNA, the CDR3 is TGTGCCAGCAGTTACCGGGCCAGGGTGGAAAATTCACCCCTCCACTTT.

V is TRBV6-5 and J is TRBJ2-2; no definite D call. Germline CDR1 and CDR2: MNHEY and SVGAGI. V was trimmed by 2 bases and J by 4 bases, leaving 11 bases between them. The CDR3 is 15 residues long. CDR3 in amino acids: CASSYHLPGTGELFF. DNA for the CDR3: TGTGCCAGCAGTTACCATCTCCCCGGCACCGGGGAGCTGTTTTTT.

This chain connects TRBV9 to TRBJ1-2, with 7 bases fitting TRBD1. The CDR3 consists of 14 residues. In germline, CDR1 is SGDLS, CDR2 YYNGEE. V trimming: 0 bases; J trimming: 4 bases; junction bases outside the gene matches: 3. As DNA, the CDR3 is TGTGCCAGCAGCGTAGCCCAGGGGGGCTATGGCTACACCTTC. Encoded protein: CASSVAQGGYGYTF. The whole variable domain, remainder taken from reference TRBV9 and TRBJ1-2, is DSGVTQTPKHLITATGQRVTLRCSPRSGDLSVYWYQQSLDQGLQFLIQYYNGEERAKGNILERFSAQQFPDLHSELNLSSLELGDSALYFCASSVAQGGYGYTFGSGTRLTVV.

This chain links TRBV5-1 with TRBJ1-2, with TRBD1 matching 10 bases. Losses at the gene ends were 0 bases for V and 8 bases for J; bases not matched to a gene: 4. The CDR3 is 14 amino acids. Germline loops: CDR1 SGHRS, CDR2 YFSETQ. CDR3 protein: CASSLAGTGDGYTF. The CDR3 nucleotides are TGCGCCAGCAGCTTGGCCGGGACAGGGGACGGCTACACCTTC.

This clonotype was counted ten times or more. V usage is TRBV12-3 or TRBV12-4 and J usage is TRBJ2-1, with D unresolved. The CDR3 covers 13 residues. Trimming removed 5 bases at V and 5 bases at J, with 10 bases between. CDR3 sequence: CASSMGGDNEQFF. The CDR3 bases are TGTGCCAGCAGTATGGGTGGGGACAATGAGCAGTTCTTC.

V gene TRBV6-5 combines with J gene TRBJ2-2; D gene ambiguous. V lost 2 bases and J 2 bases, leaving 12 bases between the germline ends. The CDR3 spans 16 residues. From germline, CDR1 is MNHEY and CDR2 SVGAGI. The CDR3 is CASSYGWRPNTGELFF. The CDR3 bases are TGTGCCAGCAGTTACGGGTGGCGGCCTAACACCGGGGAGCTGTTTTTT.

The chain has TRBV5-5 and TRBJ1-2, with D tentatively TRBD1 (5 bases). Trimming removed 2 bases at V and 0 bases at J, with 14 bases between. The CDR3 is 16 residues long. CDR1 and CDR2 from the germline V gene are SGHKS and YYEKEE (reference sequence). The CDR3 spells CASSFQQALSNYGYTF. The CDR3 DNA sequence: TGTGCCAGCAGCTTTCAACAGGCCCTTTCTAACTATGGCTACACCTTC.

The chain links TRBV11-2 to TRBJ2-7; the match to TRBD1 covers 8 bases. CDR1 is SGHAT and CDR2 is FQNNGV in the germline V gene. J was trimmed by 3 bases and V by 3 bases; bases with no gene match: 16. The CDR3 has 18 residues. The CDR3 spells CASSFGGKDRVPIYEQYF. CDR3 in DNA: TGTGCCAGCAGCTTCGGGGGAAAGGACAGGGTTCCTATCTACGAGCAGTACTTC.

This clonotype appeared many times. The rearrangement uses TRBV12-3 or TRBV12-4 and TRBJ2-7, with TRBD2 identical over 7 bases. CDR3 size: 14 residues. The trim removed 5 bases at V and 3 bases at J, leaving 7 bases unmatched. The CDR3 DNA sequence: TGTGCCAGCAGTCTGGGGAGGGCCAACTACGAGCAGTACTTC. It is translated as CASSLGRANYEQYF.

The rearrangement links TRBV3-1 to TRBJ2-3; the D gene is possibly TRBD2 (5 bases). The V end lost 3 bases, the J end lost 2 bases, and 9 bases lay between the germline ends. This CDR3 has 14 residues. CDR1 and CDR2 (germline): LGHDT, YNNKEL (reference sequence). CDR3 region: CASSHGLHTDTQYF. The CDR3 region has the DNA TGTGCCAGCAGCCATGGACTCCACACAGATACGCAGTATTTT.

There are a few counts of this clonotype. The rearrangement uses TRBV12-3 or TRBV12-4 and TRBJ2-3; 9 bases are a match to TRBD1. The CDR3 has 15 amino acids. V lost 7 bases to trimming and J lost 6 bases; unmatched junction nucleotides: 11. As DNA, the CDR3 is TGTGCCAGCAACGACAGGGGGTTTTTGGGTGATACGCAGTATTTT. As protein: CASNDRGFLGDTQYF.

This rearrangement joins TRBV20-1 to TRBJ2-1; D gene unclear. The germline gives CDR1 DFQATT, CDR2 SNEGSKA (reference sequence). The CDR3 covers 13 residues. The ends were cut back, 3 bases at V and 0 bases at J, with 6 bases in the middle. The CDR3 region is CSASGPSYNEQFF. The CDR3 coding sequence is TGCAGTGCTAGCGGCCCCTCCTACAATGAGCAGTTCTTC.

Only a few counts were recorded for this clonotype. This rearrangement joins TRBV12-3 or TRBV12-4 to TRBJ2-3; D might be TRBD2 (5 bases). The CDR3 spans 16 residues. With 4 bases removed from V and 0 bases from J, the gap between germline ends came to 14 bases. The CDR3 DNA sequence: TGTGCCAGCAGTTCCCGCGGGTTGGCTAGCACAGATACGCAGTATTTT. Translating it yields CASSSRGLASTDTQYF.

The V gene is TRBV7-9, the J gene TRBJ2-5, with 7 bases that match TRBD2. This CDR3 region has 16 residues. V lost 0 bases and J lost 5; bases outside the gene matches: 9. Germline V lookup: CDR1 SEHNR, CDR2 FQNEAQ (reference sequence). The CDR3 here is CASSLARLAKFETQYF. The CDR3 bases are TGTGCCAGCAGCTTAGCACGACTAGCCAAGTTTGAGACCCAGTACTTC.

There are a few counts of this clonotype. The chain couples TRBV6-2 or TRBV6-3 to TRBJ1-5, with D possibly TRBD1 on 6 matching bases. V was shortened by 7 bases and J by 3 bases, with 19 bases between the two germline ends. This CDR3 has 16 residues. In germline, CDR1 is MNHEY, CDR2 SVGEGT. In nucleotides, the CDR3 is TGTGCCAGCACTCAACATCGGACAGTGAACAATCAGCCCCAGCATTTT. It is translated as CASTQHRTVNNQPQHF.

This rearrangement joins TRBV5-1 to TRBJ2-5; tentative D call: TRBD2 (6 bases). CDR1 is SGHRS and CDR2 is YFSETQ in the germline V gene. This CDR3 is built from 14 residues. V lost 2 bases to trimming and J lost 5 bases, with 13 bases between them. CDR3 in amino acids: CASSFRTGDETQYF. In DNA form, the CDR3 reads TGCGCCAGCAGCTTCAGGACGGGAGATGAGACCCAGTACTTC.